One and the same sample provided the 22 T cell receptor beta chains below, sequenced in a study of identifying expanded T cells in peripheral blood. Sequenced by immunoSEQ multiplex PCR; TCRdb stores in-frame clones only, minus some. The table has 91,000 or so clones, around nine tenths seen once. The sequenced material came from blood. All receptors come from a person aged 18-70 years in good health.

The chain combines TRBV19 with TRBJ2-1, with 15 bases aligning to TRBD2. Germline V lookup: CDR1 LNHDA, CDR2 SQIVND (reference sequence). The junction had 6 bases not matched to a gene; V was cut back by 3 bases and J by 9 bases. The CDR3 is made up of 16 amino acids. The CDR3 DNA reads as TGTGCCAGTAGTATGTGGACTAGCGGGGGGGCCAGTGAGCAGTTCTTC. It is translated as CASSMWTSGGASEQFF.

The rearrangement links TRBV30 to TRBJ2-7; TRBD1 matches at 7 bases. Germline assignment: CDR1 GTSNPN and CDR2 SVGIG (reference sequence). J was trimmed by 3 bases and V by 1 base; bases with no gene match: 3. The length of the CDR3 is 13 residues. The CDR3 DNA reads TGTGCCTGGAGTGCGGGACAGTTCTACGAGCAGTACTTC. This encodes CAWSAGQFYEQYF.

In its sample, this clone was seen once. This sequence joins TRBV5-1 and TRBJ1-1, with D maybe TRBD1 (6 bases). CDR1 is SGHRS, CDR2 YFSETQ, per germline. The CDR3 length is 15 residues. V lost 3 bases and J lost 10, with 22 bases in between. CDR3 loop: CASSYSAGAGRVAFF. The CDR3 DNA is TGCGCCAGCAGCTATAGCGCAGGGGCGGGCAGAGTAGCTTTCTTT.

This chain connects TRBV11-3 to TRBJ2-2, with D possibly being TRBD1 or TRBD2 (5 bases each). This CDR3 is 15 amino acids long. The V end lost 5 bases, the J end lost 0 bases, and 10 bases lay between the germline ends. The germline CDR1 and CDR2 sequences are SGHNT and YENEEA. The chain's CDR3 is CASSPRGANTGELFF. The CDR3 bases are TGTGCCAGCAGCCCGAGGGGAGCGAACACCGGGGAGCTGTTTTTT.

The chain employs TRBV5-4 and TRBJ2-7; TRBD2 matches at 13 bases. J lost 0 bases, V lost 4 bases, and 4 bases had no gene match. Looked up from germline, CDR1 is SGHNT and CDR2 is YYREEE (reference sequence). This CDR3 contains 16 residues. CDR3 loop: CASSGRTSGSSYEQYF. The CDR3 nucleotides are TGTGCCAGCAGCGGAAGGACTAGCGGGAGCTCCTACGAGCAGTACTTC.

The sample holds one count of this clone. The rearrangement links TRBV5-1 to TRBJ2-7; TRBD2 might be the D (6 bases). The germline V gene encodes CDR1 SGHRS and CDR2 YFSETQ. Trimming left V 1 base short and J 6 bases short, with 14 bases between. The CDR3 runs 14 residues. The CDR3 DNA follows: TGCGCCAGCAGCTTGAATGGCGGGATCGGCGAGCAGTACTTC. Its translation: CASSLNGGIGEQYF.

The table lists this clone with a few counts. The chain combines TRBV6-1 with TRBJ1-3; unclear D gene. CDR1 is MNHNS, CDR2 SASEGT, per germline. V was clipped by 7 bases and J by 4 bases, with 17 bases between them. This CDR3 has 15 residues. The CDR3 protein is CASNPDEGSGNTIYF. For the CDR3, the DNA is TGTGCCAGCAACCCGGACGAGGGATCCGGAAACACCATATATTTT.

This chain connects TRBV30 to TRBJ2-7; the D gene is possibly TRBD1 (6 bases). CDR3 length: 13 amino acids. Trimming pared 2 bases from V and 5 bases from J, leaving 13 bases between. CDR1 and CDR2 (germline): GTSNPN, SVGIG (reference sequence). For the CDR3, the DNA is TGTGCCTGGAGTTGGGGCAGGGGAAACGAGCAGTACTTC. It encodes CAWSWGRGNEQYF.

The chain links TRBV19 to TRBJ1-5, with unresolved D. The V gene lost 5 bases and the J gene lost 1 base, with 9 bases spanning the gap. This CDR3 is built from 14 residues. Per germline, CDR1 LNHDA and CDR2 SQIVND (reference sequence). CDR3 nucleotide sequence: TGTGCCAGTAGTCCCACCGGGAGCAATCAGCCCCAGCATTTT. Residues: CASSPTGSNQPQHF.

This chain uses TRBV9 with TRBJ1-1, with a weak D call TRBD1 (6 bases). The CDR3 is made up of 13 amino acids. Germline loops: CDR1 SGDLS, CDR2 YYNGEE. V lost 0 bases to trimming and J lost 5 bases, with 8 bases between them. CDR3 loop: CASSVEGQTEAFF. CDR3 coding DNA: TGTGCCAGCAGCGTAGAGGGACAAACTGAAGCTTTCTTT.

CDR3 bases: TGTGCCAGTAGTATAGGCTCTGGGTTAAGCTCCTACAATGAGCAGTTCTTC. Translating gives CASSIGSGLSSYNEQFF. The chain links TRBV19 to TRBJ2-1; D remains ambiguous. Between the trimmed V and J ends, which lost 1 base and 0 bases, there was a span of 13 bases. Germline V gives CDR1 LNHDA, CDR2 SQIVND (reference sequence). This CDR3 has 17 amino acids.

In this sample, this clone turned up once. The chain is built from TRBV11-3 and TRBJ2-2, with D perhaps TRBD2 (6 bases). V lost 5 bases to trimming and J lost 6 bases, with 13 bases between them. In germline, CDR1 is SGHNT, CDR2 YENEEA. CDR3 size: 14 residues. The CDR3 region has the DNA TGTGCCAGCAGCATTAACAGACTAGCCGGGGAGCTGTTTTTT. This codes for CASSINRLAGELFF.

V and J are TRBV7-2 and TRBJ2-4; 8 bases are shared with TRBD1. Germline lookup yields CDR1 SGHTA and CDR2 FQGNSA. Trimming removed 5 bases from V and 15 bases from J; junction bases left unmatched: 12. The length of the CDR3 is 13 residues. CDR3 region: CASSLEGRGLWYF. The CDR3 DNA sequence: TGTGCCAGCAGCCTCGAGGGCAGGGGGCTCTGGTACTTC.

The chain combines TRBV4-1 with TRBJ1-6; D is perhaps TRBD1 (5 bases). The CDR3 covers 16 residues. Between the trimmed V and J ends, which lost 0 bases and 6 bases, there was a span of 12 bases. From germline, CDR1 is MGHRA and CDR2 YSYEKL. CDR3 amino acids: CASSQDGHLVNSPLHF. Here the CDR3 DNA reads TGCGCCAGCAGCCAAGATGGACACCTCGTTAATTCACCCCTCCACTTT.

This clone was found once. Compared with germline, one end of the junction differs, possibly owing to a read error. The CDR3 DNA follows: TGCGCCAGCAACCAAGAAGGGGGGACAGGGGGCAATGAGCAGTTCTTC. This encodes CASNQEGGTGGNEQFF. The V call is TRBV4-3, the J call TRBJ2-1, with 11 nucleotides matching TRBD1. The V gene's germline CDR1 is LGHNA and CDR2 YSLEER. CDR3 length: 16 residues.

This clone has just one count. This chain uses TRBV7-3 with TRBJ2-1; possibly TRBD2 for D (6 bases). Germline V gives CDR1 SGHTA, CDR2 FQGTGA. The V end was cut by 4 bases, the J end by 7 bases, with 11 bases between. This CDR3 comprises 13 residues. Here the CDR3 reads CASSSPGSNEQFF. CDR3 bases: TGTGCCAGCAGCTCCCCCGGGAGTAATGAGCAGTTCTTC.

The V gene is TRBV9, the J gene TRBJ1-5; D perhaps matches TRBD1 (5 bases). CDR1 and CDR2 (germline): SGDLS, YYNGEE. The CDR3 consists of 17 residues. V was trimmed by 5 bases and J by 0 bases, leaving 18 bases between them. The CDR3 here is CASSGGGTDYSNQPQHF. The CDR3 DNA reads TGTGCCAGCAGTGGGGGTGGGACCGATTATAGCAATCAGCCCCAGCATTTT.

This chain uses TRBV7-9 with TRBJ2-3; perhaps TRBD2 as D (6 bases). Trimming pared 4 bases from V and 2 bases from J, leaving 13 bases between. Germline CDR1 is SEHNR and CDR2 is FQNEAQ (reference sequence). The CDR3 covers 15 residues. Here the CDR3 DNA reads TGTGCCAGCAGCTCCCTCGGCGGGATCACAGATACGCAGTATTTT. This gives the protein CASSSLGGITDTQYF.

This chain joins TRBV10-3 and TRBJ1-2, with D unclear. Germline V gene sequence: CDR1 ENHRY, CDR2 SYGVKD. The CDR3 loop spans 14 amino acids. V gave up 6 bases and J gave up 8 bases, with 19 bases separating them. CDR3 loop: CAIRSGDTMYGYTF. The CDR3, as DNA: TGTGCCATCAGATCTGGCGATACTATGTACGGCTACACCTTC.

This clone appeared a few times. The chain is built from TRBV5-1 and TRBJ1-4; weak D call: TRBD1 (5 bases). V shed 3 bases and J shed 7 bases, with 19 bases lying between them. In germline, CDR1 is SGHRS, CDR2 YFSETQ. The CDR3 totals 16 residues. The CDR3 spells CASSSWGTAESEKLFF. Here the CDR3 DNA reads TGCGCCAGCAGCTCCTGGGGGACGGCCGAGTCTGAAAAACTGTTTTTT.

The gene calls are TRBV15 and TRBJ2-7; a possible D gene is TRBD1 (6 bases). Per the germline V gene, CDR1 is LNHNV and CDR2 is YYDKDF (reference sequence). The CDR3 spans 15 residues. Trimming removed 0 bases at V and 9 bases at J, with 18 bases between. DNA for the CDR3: TGTGCCACCAGCAGAGATTTTGCCGGACAGAGCCTGCAGTACTTC. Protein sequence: CATSRDFAGQSLQYF.

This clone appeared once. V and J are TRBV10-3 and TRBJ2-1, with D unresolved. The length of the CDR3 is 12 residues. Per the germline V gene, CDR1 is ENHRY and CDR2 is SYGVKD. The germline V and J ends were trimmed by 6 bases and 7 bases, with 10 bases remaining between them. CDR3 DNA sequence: TGTGCCATCAGAGACCCGAGGAATGAGCAGTTCTTC. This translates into CAIRDPRNEQFF.